The T cell receptor beta chain under discussion was sequenced for a study of blood T cell repertoires in COVID-19 (dated by TCRdb to the early 2020s). Concerning the study at large: Samples covering the acute and convalescent phases of COVID-19 were provided by collaborators in the United States, Italy and Spain. The material from the prospective study consisted of cDNA or gDNA derived from T cells, B-cell-depleted T cells, or PBMCs. Subjects who had been exposed to COVID-19, were actively infected with it, or had recovered from it provided the deeply sampled blood TCRbeta repertoires that made up the dataset. The repertoires were made available in a free public database intended to serve as a resource for research on the immune response to SARS-CoV-2. Samples were obtained from the ongoing ImmuneRACE study (first 160 participants) and from approximately 1,200 subjects provided by 6 global collaborators. Sample metadata almost always included a de-identified subject ID, COVID-19 status, age in years and sex. HLA class I and class II types, where available, came from metadata supplied by the sample provider rather than from assay-based typing.

Participants in the prospective study were aged about 18 to 90 years, lived in under 30 United States geographic areas, and enrolled through a virtual design. Cohort assignment in the prospective study relied on participant-reported clinical history from a screening survey and a study questionnaire. ImmuneRACE Cohort 3 recovered participants were defined by two consecutive negative NP/OP PCR tests, healthcare professional clearance, or symptom resolution. Each participant in the prospective study had whole blood, serum and a nasopharyngeal or oropharyngeal swab collected by mobile phlebotomists. Participants in the prospective study had the option to provide additional blood draws and questionnaires over an approximately 2-month period. Prospective study blood samples were shipped either frozen or at room temperature before DNA extraction. The investigation overall reported the following: How much clinical and demographic metadata was included differed by source and by participant, and the metadata was provided uncurated.

The immunoSEQ Assay, a bias-controlled multiplex PCR, was used to amplify TCRbeta CDR3 regions from genomic DNA. On the study's bioinformatics: Nucleated cell counts per sample were estimated from amplification of reference gene primers within the assay. Sequence reads were collapsed and filtered to measure the absolute abundance of every unique TCRbeta CDR3 rearrangement. For each sample, productive Simpson clonality was calculated as the square root of Simpson's diversity index across productive rearrangements. TCRdb took this table from immuneACCESS and kept in-frame rearrangements with V and J called. Such tables lack part of the clones; where checked against another copy, unresolved V genes explain under half of the gap, and the rest is unexplained. The V and J calls and clone size are taken from that table; D and trimming were inferred from the DNA. The sample contains about 340,000 clones, approximately 92% of them found a single time. Approximately 18% of the sample is in the top ten clones.

For this clone: Its recognized antigen is unknown. The input lacks base qualities; no much larger clone sits a single base away.

Its CDR3 holds 15 amino acids, cysteine through phenylalanine. The read is trimmed to its CDR3 DNA, 45 bases read in frame from base 1. Trimming at the junction amounts to 4 bases on V and 1 base on J, and the germline ends lie 13 bases apart. The germline V gene yields MDHEN for CDR1 and SYDVKM for CDR2. This sequence was found in a woman in her 30s who had recovered from COVID-19. The chain uses TRBV28 and TRBJ1-2; TRBD1 might be the D gene, on 5 matching bases. Specimen: PBMCs or T cells enriched from blood (not recorded which). The CDR3 reads CASSSAGLFNYGYTF. The sequenced DNA: TGTGCCAGCAGTTCCGCGGGACTATTTAACTATGGCTACACCTTC.